This T cell receptor beta chain was identified in a study of cytomegalovirus exposure and HLA in healthy donors. Notes on the study in general: A later analysis linked around 17,000 TCR beta sequences to HLA alleles at 0.05 false discovery rate.

This CDR3 has 13 residues. Trimming shortened V by 2 bases and J by 4 bases, and 9 bases separated the two germline ends. Germline CDR1 is SGHNT and CDR2 is YYREEE (reference sequence). A word on this clone: Its antigen remains unknown.

PCR involved 60 Vbeta and 13 Jbeta primers. Clones were sequenced by immunoSEQ multiplex PCR, and TCRdb holds only the in-frame ones, with some missing. This table has over 150,000 clones, more than 60% appearing once. V is TRBV5-4 and J is TRBJ2-5; possibly TRBD2 for D (6 bases). The sequence came from a man in his forties in good health and CMV-seronegative. Sequencing was performed on PBMCs. DNA of the CDR3: TGTGCCAGCAGCTTTGGGGGGTTAGAGACCCAGTACTTC. Protein sequence: CASSFGGLETQYF. Drawing the rest from reference TRBV5-4 and TRBJ2-5, the complete variable domain is ETGVTQSPTHLIKTRGQQVTLRCSSQSGHNTVSWYQQALGQGPQFIFQYYREEENGRGNFPPRFSGLQFPNYSSELNVNALELDDSALYLCASSFGGLETQYFGPGTRLLVL.